The next 32 T cell receptor beta chains were all read from a single sample in a study of blood T cell repertoires in COVID-19. The repertoire was sequenced with immunoSEQ multiplex PCR; TCRdb's copy has only in-frame clones and lacks some. The table includes over 75,000 clones, around four fifths detected once. Sequenced: peripheral blood. Source of these receptors: a man in his sixties or seventies with acute or convalescent COVID-19.

The chain couples TRBV6-5 to TRBJ2-7; perhaps TRBD2 as D (6 bases). The CDR3 consists of 12 residues. V lost 11 bases and J lost 3, with 14 bases in between. Per the germline V gene, CDR1 is MNHEY and CDR2 is SVGAGI. The CDR3 is CASRGTDYEQYV. The CDR3 bases are TGTGCCTCCCGGGGGACGGACTACGAGCAGTACGTC.

This chain connects TRBV19 to TRBJ2-1; 8 nucleotides match TRBD1. The germline gives CDR1 LNHDA, CDR2 SQIVND (reference sequence). V trimming: 5 bases; J trimming: 4 bases; junction bases outside the gene matches: 4. The CDR3 extends over 14 amino acids. CDR3 sequence: CASSGQGAYNEQFF. As DNA, the CDR3 is TGTGCCAGTAGTGGGCAGGGGGCTTACAATGAGCAGTTCTTC.

The chain combines TRBV11-2 with TRBJ1-4; tentatively, D is TRBD1 (6 bases). The V gene's germline CDR1 is SGHAT and CDR2 FQNNGV. Trimming stripped 4 bases from V and 4 bases from J, with 16 bases between. The CDR3 consists of 16 residues. The CDR3 here is CASSWVRGGLNEKLFF. In DNA form, the CDR3 reads TGTGCCAGCAGCTGGGTCAGGGGAGGGCTTAATGAAAAACTGTTTTTT.

The rearrangement links TRBV2 to TRBJ2-4, with 9 nucleotides matching TRBD2. The CDR3 contains 14 residues. CDR1 is SNHLY and CDR2 is FYNNEI in the germline V gene. The V segment lost 5 bases and the J segment 1 base; nucleotides outside the gene matches: 0. The CDR3 spells CASSSGGAKNIQYF. CDR3 coding DNA: TGTGCCAGCAGTAGCGGGGGGGCCAAAAACATTCAGTACTTC.

The rearrangement joins TRBV4-1 to TRBJ1-6; a possible D gene is TRBD1 (5 bases). The ends were cut back, 0 bases at V and 5 bases at J, with 26 bases in the middle. The length of the CDR3 is 21 residues. Germline CDR1 reads MGHRA; CDR2 reads YSYEKL. CDR3 in DNA: TGCGCCAGCAGCCAAGAAGGTCCTTATGCAGGGAGGATTGGGAATAATTCACCCCTCCACTTT. Translation gives CASSQEGPYAGRIGNNSPLHF.

The V call is TRBV28, the J call TRBJ1-1, with no clear D. Trimming took 2 bases from V and 10 from J, leaving 14 bases between them. Germline assignment: CDR1 MDHEN and CDR2 SYDVKM. The CDR3 runs to 13 residues. CDR3 sequence (DNA): TGTGCCAGCAGTTTAAGTATCGGGGTAGGAGCTTTCTTT. It is translated as CASSLSIGVGAFF. Supplemented by reference TRBV28 and TRBJ1-1, the full variable domain reads DVKVTQSSRYLVKRTGEKVFLECVQDMDHENMFWYRQDPGLGLRLIYFSYDVKMKEKGDIPEGYSVSREKKERFSLILESASTNQTSMYLCASSLSIGVGAFFGQGTRLTVV.

The J gene is TRBJ2-2, the V gene TRBV5-4, with D unresolved. The CDR3 totals 13 residues. V shed 0 bases and J shed 6 bases, with 6 bases lying between them. CDR1 and CDR2 from the germline V gene are SGHNT and YYREEE (reference sequence). The DNA of the CDR3 is TGTGCCAGCAGCTTGGTATCGTCCGGGGAGCTGTTTTTT. Translation gives CASSLVSSGELFF.

The gene calls are TRBV7-9 and TRBJ1-2; perhaps TRBD1 as D (6 bases). The CDR3 covers 15 residues. V was pared by 5 bases and J by 4 bases, with 17 bases between. Germline CDR1 and CDR2: SEHNR and FQNEAQ (reference sequence). CDR3 amino acids: CASSPGLGGFYGYTF. The CDR3 DNA reads TGTGCCAGCAGCCCGGGACTAGGGGGATTCTATGGCTACACCTTC.

This clone turned up a few times. The chain links TRBV4-1 to TRBJ1-2; 7 nucleotides line up with TRBD1. The J segment lost 6 bases and the V segment lost 4 bases, leaving 8 bases of the junction unmatched. Germline V CDR1 and CDR2: MGHRA, YSYEKL. CDR3 size: 14 residues. The CDR3 bases are TGCGCCAGCAGCCTGAGACAGGGACGAGATGGCTACACCTTC. Translating gives CASSLRQGRDGYTF.

The V gene is TRBV6-5, the J gene TRBJ2-1; 9 bases are a match to TRBD1. The trim removed 2 bases at V and 5 bases at J, leaving 7 bases unmatched. CDR3 length: 16 residues. Germline V gene data show CDR1 as MNHEY and CDR2 as SVGAGI. CDR3 nucleotides: TGTGCCAGCAGTTACCTACGGGACAGGGATAACAATGAGCAGTTCTTC. Translated, it gives CASSYLRDRDNNEQFF.

J is TRBJ2-4 and V is TRBV28; 7 bases map to TRBD1. Germline values: CDR1 MDHEN, CDR2 SYDVKM. This CDR3 contains 13 residues. V lost 6 bases and J lost 7; bases outside the gene matches: 6. The CDR3 sequence: CASSPDRVNIQYF. The CDR3 coding sequence is TGTGCCAGCAGCCCCGACAGGGTTAACATTCAGTACTTC.

The CDR3 nucleotides read TGTGCCAGCACGGACATACGAACACGCGGGGAGCTGTTTTTT. The encoded protein is CASTDIRTRGELFF. This chain joins TRBV7-9 and TRBJ2-2; D might be TRBD1 (5 bases). The V end was cut by 7 bases, the J end by 7 bases, with 16 bases between. Looked up from germline, CDR1 is SEHNR and CDR2 is FQNEAQ (reference sequence). This CDR3 contains 14 residues.

The chain is built from TRBV27 and TRBJ2-7; 9 bases are shared with TRBD1. Germline assignment: CDR1 MNHEY and CDR2 SMNVEV (reference sequence). After removal of 8 bases from V and 3 bases from J, the junction contained 5 bases not matched to a gene. CDR3 length: 13 amino acids. CDR3 sequence (DNA): TGTGCCAGCGGAACAGGGGGCCGCTACGAGCAGTACGTC. Its translation is CASGTGGRYEQYV.

The rearrangement joins TRBV29-1 to TRBJ2-3, with TRBD2 matching over 8 bases. The CDR3 is 13 amino acids. CDR1 is SQVTM, CDR2 ANQGSEA, per germline. J was trimmed by 6 bases and V by 8 bases; bases with no gene match: 10. In nucleotides, the CDR3 is TGCAGCTTCTCAGCGGGGGTATTCGATACGCAGTATTTT. It codes for CSFSAGVFDTQYF.

The rearrangement uses TRBV20-1 and TRBJ2-4, with a tentative D call TRBD2 (5 bases). This CDR3 has 14 amino acids. V was pared by 3 bases and J by 0 bases, with 9 bases between. Germline V gene lookup returns CDR1 DFQATT and CDR2 SNEGSKA (reference sequence). In DNA, the CDR3 is TGCAGTGCTAGTTCGGGATTAGCCAAAAACATTCAGTACTTC. Translating it yields CSASSGLAKNIQYF.

The V gene is TRBV11-3, the J gene TRBJ1-1; tentatively, D is TRBD1 (6 bases). The germline V gene has CDR1 SGHNT and CDR2 YENEEA. The CDR3 length is 14 residues. V lost 3 bases and J lost 1, with 9 bases in between. CDR3 region: CASSLAGANTEAFF. CDR3 nucleotide sequence: TGTGCCAGCAGCTTGGCAGGGGCGAACACTGAAGCTTTCTTT.

The chain employs TRBV3-1 (or the pseudogene TRBV3-2) and TRBJ1-2, with D tentatively TRBD1 (6 bases). This CDR3 region has 14 residues. Germline loops: CDR1 LGHDT, CDR2 YNNKEL (reference sequence). The V and J ends lost 4 bases and 4 bases respectively, with 13 bases between them. CDR3 sequence (DNA): TGTGCCAGCAGCCCAGGACAGACCGTCTATGGCTACACCTTC. Amino acids: CASSPGQTVYGYTF.

The chain links TRBV18 to TRBJ2-1; 14 positions match TRBD2. Per the germline V gene, CDR1 is KGHSH and CDR2 is LQKENI. V shed 5 bases, J shed 5 bases, and the junction held 8 bases outside the gene matches. The CDR3 runs to 17 residues. CDR3 DNA: TGTGCCAGCTCAGCGTCGACTAGCGGGGGGGCCAACAATGAGCAGTTCTTC. Translating gives CASSASTSGGANNEQFF.

V is TRBV2 and J is TRBJ2-3; 8 bases line up with TRBD2. Germline loops: CDR1 SNHLY, CDR2 FYNNEI. This CDR3 spans 14 amino acids. The V gene end was trimmed by 6 bases and the J gene end by 4 bases; junction bases not matched to a gene: 6. CDR3 coding DNA: TGTGCCAGCAGGGGTGGACTAGCCTCAGATACGCAGTATTTT. This translates into CASRGGLASDTQYF.

V gene TRBV15 combines with J gene TRBJ2-1, with a possible D match to TRBD1 (5 bases). This CDR3 comprises 14 residues. V lost 5 bases to trimming and J lost 1 base, with 9 bases between them. The germline V gene encodes CDR1 LNHNV and CDR2 YYDKDF (reference sequence). CDR3 nucleotide sequence: TGTGCCACCAGCCCGCGGACATCCTACAATGAGCAGTTCTTC. Its translation: CATSPRTSYNEQFF.

The chain has TRBV10-3 and TRBJ2-5; D remains unclear. CDR1 and CDR2 (germline): ENHRY, SYGVKD. The CDR3 has 13 amino acids. V lost 4 bases and J 5 bases, leaving 11 bases between the germline ends. The CDR3 spells CAISAQPVETQYF. For the CDR3, the DNA is TGTGCCATCAGTGCACAGCCAGTTGAGACCCAGTACTTC.

This chain connects TRBV5-6 to TRBJ2-1; TRBD1 might be the D (5 bases). This CDR3 has 14 amino acids. Deletions cut 4 bases from V and 3 bases from J, with 11 bases between. Germline loops: CDR1 SGHDT, CDR2 YYEEEE. The CDR3 nucleotides are TGTGCCAGCAGCATAATCGACAGCTACAATGAGCAGTTCTTC. This codes for CASSIIDSYNEQFF.

A single count supports this clone. The gene calls are TRBV4-1 and TRBJ2-3; possible D gene TRBD2, 6 bases. The CDR3 sequence is 17 residues long. V gave up 1 base and J gave up 5 bases, with 19 bases separating them. Germline CDR1 and CDR2: MGHRA and YSYEKL. The CDR3 nucleotides read TGCGCCAGCAGCCAAGTTCATCCAGGAGGAGGGAAAGATACGCAGTATTTT. It is translated as CASSQVHPGGGKDTQYF.

The chain couples TRBV2 to TRBJ2-6; D uncertain. Germline assignment: CDR1 SNHLY and CDR2 FYNNEI. The length of the CDR3 is 15 residues. Trimming removed 5 bases from V and 0 bases from J, with 8 bases in between. CDR3 region: CASSPRFSGANVLTF. The CDR3 nucleotides are TGTGCCAGCAGTCCCCGGTTCTCTGGGGCCAACGTCCTGACTTTC.

V usage is TRBV19 and J usage is TRBJ2-3, with TRBD2 identical over 12 bases. The CDR3 spans 14 residues. V dropped 4 bases and J dropped 5; count of bases not matched to a gene: 1. The V gene's germline CDR1 is LNHDA and CDR2 SQIVND (reference sequence). This CDR3 is CASSTSGGGDTQYF. DNA for the CDR3: TGTGCCAGTAGTACTAGCGGGGGGGGAGATACGCAGTATTTT. The full variable domain, completed using reference TRBV19 and TRBJ2-3, is DGGITQSPKYLFRKEGQNVTLSCEQNLNHDAMYWYRQDPGQGLRLIYYSQIVNDFQKGDIAEGYSVSREKKESFPLTVTSAQKNPTAFYLCASSTSGGGDTQYFGPGTRLTVL.

CDR3 bases: TGTGCCACCAGTGATTTGGGAGCGGGGGCCAACACCGGGGAGCTGTTTTTT. Protein product: CATSDLGAGANTGELFF. V gene TRBV24-1 combines with J gene TRBJ2-2; the match to TRBD2 covers 8 bases. Germline values: CDR1 KGHDR, CDR2 SFDVKD. This CDR3 contains 17 residues. Unmatched junction bases numbered 4, after V lost 0 bases and J lost 2 bases.

By proportion, this clone is medium-sized (0.01 to 0.1%). The chain carries TRBV7-9 and TRBJ1-1, with a possible D match to TRBD1 (5 bases). Germline CDR1 SEHNR, CDR2 FQNEAQ (reference sequence). The germline V and J ends were trimmed by 1 base and 4 bases, with 10 bases remaining between them. The CDR3 has 14 amino acids. In nucleotides, the CDR3 is TGTGCCAGCAGCTTAGTCACCGGGGGCACTGAAGCTTTCTTT. Its translation: CASSLVTGGTEAFF.

The chain employs TRBV7-8 and TRBJ1-2, with TRBD1 as a possible D gene (5 bases). Germline V gene data show CDR1 as SGHVS and CDR2 as FQNEAQ. The V and J ends lost 5 bases and 4 bases respectively, with 23 bases between them. This CDR3 has 17 residues. This chain's CDR3 is CASSNRPKLDDSYGYTF. The CDR3 DNA follows: TGTGCCAGCAGCAACAGGCCGAAACTGGATGACAGCTATGGCTACACCTTC.

The chain is built from TRBV2 and TRBJ1-2; D is perhaps TRBD1 (6 bases). In germline, CDR1 is SNHLY, CDR2 FYNNEI. Trimming stripped 6 bases from V and 3 bases from J, with 14 bases between. This CDR3 is built from 14 residues. DNA for the CDR3: TGTGCCAGCAGCGTCACACAGGGATACTATGGCTACACCTTC. It encodes CASSVTQGYYGYTF.

This chain connects TRBV24-1 to TRBJ2-3, with a possible D match to TRBD2 (6 bases). Per germline, CDR1 KGHDR and CDR2 SFDVKD. V was shortened by 6 bases and J by 7 bases, with 22 bases between the two germline ends. This CDR3 has 16 amino acids. CDR3 residues: CATSTSTGSAWNTQYF. CDR3 DNA sequence: TGTGCCACCAGTACGTCGACCGGGAGCGCGTGGAATACGCAGTATTTT.

This sequence joins TRBV9 and TRBJ2-5; D remains ambiguous. The germline gives CDR1 SGDLS, CDR2 YYNGEE. The CDR3 extends over 14 amino acids. V lost 0 bases, J lost 5 bases, and 11 bases lay in between. Here the CDR3 DNA reads TGTGCCAGCAGCGTAGAGGTCTCCAGGGAGACCCAGTACTTC. Encoded protein: CASSVEVSRETQYF.

J is TRBJ2-3 and V is TRBV7-9, with 10 bases that match TRBD2. The V gene end was trimmed by 5 bases and the J gene end by 1 base; junction bases not matched to a gene: 3. The CDR3 runs 15 residues. Germline CDR1 reads SEHNR; CDR2 reads FQNEAQ (reference sequence). DNA of the CDR3: TGTGCCAGCAGCAATGGACTAGCGGGCACAGATACGCAGTATTTT. It encodes CASSNGLAGTDTQYF.